These 2 T cell receptor beta chains share one sample of origin, sequenced in a study of T cell responses to AZD1222 COVID-19 vaccine. The method was immunoSEQ multiplex PCR; TCRdb's version includes in-frame clones alone and lacks a portion of them. The table lists approximately 91,000 clones, more than 85% of them singletons. Sample: peripheral blood, taken 28 days after the second AZD1222 dose. The receptors here all came from an adult who received the AZD1222 COVID-19 vaccine.

This clone was seen only a few times. The V gene is TRBV10-3, the J gene TRBJ1-1; D is uncertain. Germline V gene sequence: CDR1 ENHRY, CDR2 SYGVKD. CDR3 size: 13 residues. V was trimmed by 3 bases and J by 7 bases, leaving 12 bases between them. The CDR3: CAISESSDGEAFF. CDR3 DNA sequence: TGTGCCATCAGTGAATCTTCGGACGGTGAAGCTTTCTTT.

The chain employs TRBV11-2 and TRBJ1-1, with D possibly TRBD1 on 5 matching bases. Germline V gives CDR1 SGHAT, CDR2 FQNNGV. Deletions cut 5 bases from V and 9 bases from J, with 16 bases between. The CDR3 is made up of 13 amino acids. The CDR3 region is CASSRTDSIQAFF. The CDR3 DNA is TGTGCCAGCAGCCGTACAGACAGTATACAAGCTTTCTTT.